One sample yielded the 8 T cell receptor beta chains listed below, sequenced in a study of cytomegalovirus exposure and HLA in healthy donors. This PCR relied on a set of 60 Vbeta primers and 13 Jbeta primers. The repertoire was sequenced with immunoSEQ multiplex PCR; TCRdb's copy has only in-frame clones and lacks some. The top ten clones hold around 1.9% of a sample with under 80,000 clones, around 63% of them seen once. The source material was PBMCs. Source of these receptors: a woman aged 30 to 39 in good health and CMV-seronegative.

The DNA of the CDR3 is TGTGCCAGCTCACCAGGGCCCTCTGGGGCCAACGTCCTGACTTTC. This translates into CASSPGPSGANVLTF. The chain employs TRBV18 and TRBJ2-6; D is undetermined. The ends were cut back, 2 bases at V and 0 bases at J, with 5 bases in the middle. The germline CDR1 and CDR2 sequences are KGHSH and LQKENI. CDR3 length equals 15 residues.

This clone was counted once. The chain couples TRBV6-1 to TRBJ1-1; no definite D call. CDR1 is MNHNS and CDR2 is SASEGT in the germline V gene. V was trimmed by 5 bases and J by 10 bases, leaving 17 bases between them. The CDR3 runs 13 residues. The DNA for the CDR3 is TGTGCCAGCAGTTCCTTCGACCAGGTGGTAGCTTTCTTT. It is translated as CASSSFDQVVAFF.

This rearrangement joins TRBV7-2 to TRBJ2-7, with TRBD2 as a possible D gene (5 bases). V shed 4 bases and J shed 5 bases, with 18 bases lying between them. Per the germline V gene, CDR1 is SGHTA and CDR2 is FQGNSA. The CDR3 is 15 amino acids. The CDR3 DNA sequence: TGTGCCAGCAGCTCCGAGGGCGTAGGATTCGACGAGCAGTACTTC. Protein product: CASSSEGVGFDEQYF.

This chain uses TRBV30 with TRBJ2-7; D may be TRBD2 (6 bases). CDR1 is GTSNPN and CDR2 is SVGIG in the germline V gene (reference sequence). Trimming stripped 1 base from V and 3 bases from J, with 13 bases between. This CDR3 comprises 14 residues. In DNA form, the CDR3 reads TGTGCCTGGAGTGACCCCCCGGGACTCTACGAGCAGTACTTC. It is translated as CAWSDPPGLYEQYF.

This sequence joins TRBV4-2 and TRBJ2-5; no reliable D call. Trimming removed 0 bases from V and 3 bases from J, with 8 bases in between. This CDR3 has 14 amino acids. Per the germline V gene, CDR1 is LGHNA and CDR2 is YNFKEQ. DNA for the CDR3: TGTGCCAGCAGCCAAGATCCTAGAGAAGAGACCCAGTACTTC. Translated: CASSQDPREETQYF.

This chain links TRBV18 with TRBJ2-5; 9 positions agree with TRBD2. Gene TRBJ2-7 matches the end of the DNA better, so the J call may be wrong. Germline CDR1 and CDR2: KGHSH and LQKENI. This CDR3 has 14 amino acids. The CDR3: CASSPAGGNHEQYF. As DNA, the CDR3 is TGTGCCAGCTCACCGGCGGGAGGGAACCACGAGCAGTACTTC.

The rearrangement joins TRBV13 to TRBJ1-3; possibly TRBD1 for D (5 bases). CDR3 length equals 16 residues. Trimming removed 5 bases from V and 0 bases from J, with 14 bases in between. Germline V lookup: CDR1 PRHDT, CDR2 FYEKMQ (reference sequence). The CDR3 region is CASSLKGMVSGNTIYF. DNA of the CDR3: TGTGCCAGCAGCCTGAAGGGGATGGTCTCTGGAAACACCATATATTTT.

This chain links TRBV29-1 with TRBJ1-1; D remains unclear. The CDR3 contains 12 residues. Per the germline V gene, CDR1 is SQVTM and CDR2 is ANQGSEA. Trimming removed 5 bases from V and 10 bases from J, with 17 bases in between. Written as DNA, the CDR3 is TGCAGCGTTACAGAGACGCCCGCGGGAGCTTTCTTT. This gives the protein CSVTETPAGAFF.